This TCR beta chain was sequenced in a study of shared clonotypes between healthy human individuals. Study background: Donors had three CD4 naive, three CD4 memory, two CD8 naive and one CD8 memory plate apiece.

All participating donors were Caucasian adults from Nashville, Tennessee. Overall study findings and caveats: A few donors had 5% to 6.5% of their naive CD4 clonotypes in common.

Profiling relied on immunoSEQ multiplex PCR, and the TCRdb table lists in-frame clones only, not all of them. Of about 2.4 million clones listed, roughly nine tenths are singletons. Germline-derived CDR1 and CDR2 are WSHSY and SAAADI. The CDR3 sequence is 12 residues long. V shed 1 base and J shed 8 bases, with 8 bases lying between them. This clone showed up just a few times. Its antigen is currently unknown. This chain links TRBV10-2 with TRBJ1-2, with D uncertain. The material sequenced was naive CD4+ T cells sorted from blood. Subset: CD45RA+ positively selected. This TCR was sampled from a man between 18 and 29 years old in good health. The CDR3 spells CASSELAGGYTF. The DNA for the CDR3 is TGCGCCAGCAGTGAGTTGGCGGGAGGCTACACCTTC.